Listed here are 5 T cell receptor beta chains from one sample, sequenced in a study of blood T cell repertoires in COVID-19. The protocol was immunoSEQ multiplex PCR, while the TCRdb copy is restricted to in-frame clones and leaves out a portion. The data show approximately 170,000 clones, with roughly 93% seen just once and 4.5% to 5% held by the top ten. The sample comprised peripheral blood. The receptors stem from a man younger than 35 with COVID-19, enrolled during active disease.

The chain joins TRBV7-9 to TRBJ2-1, with 7 bases fitting TRBD2. Germline assignment: CDR1 SEHNR and CDR2 FQNEAQ (reference sequence). V lost 11 bases and J lost 3; bases outside the gene matches: 7. The CDR3 has 13 residues. Here the CDR3 DNA reads TGTGCCGGCGGGGGAAACGGCTACAATGAGCAGTTCTTC. It codes for CAGGGNGYNEQFF. The whole variable domain, filled in from reference TRBV7-9 and TRBJ2-1, reads DTGVSQNPRHKITKRGQNVTFRCDPISEHNRLYWYRQTLGQGPEFLTYFQNEAQLEKSRLLSDRFSAERPKGSFSTLEIQRTEQGDSAMYLCAGGGNGYNEQFFGPGTRLTVL.

In this sample, this clone turned up a few times. The V gene is TRBV11-3, the J gene TRBJ2-2; TRBD1 matches at 7 bases. V lost 6 bases and J lost 2; bases outside the gene matches: 3. The CDR3 totals 14 residues. Looked up from germline, CDR1 is SGHNT and CDR2 is YENEEA. The CDR3 loop is CASSRDRNTGELFF. The CDR3 nucleotides are TGTGCCAGCAGTAGGGACAGAAACACCGGGGAGCTGTTTTTT.

CDR3 in DNA: TGTGCCAGTAGTCGTCGGGACAGGGGCTTCCGCACAGATACGCAGTATTTT. As protein: CASSRRDRGFRTDTQYF. The gene calls are TRBV19 and TRBJ2-3, with 10 bases identical to TRBD1. CDR3 length: 17 amino acids. With 5 bases clipped from V and 1 base from J, the junction kept 9 bases outside the gene matches. Germline CDR1 reads LNHDA; CDR2 reads SQIVND (reference sequence).

The chain employs TRBV4-1 and TRBJ2-7; a weak D match, TRBD2 (5 bases). This CDR3 comprises 16 residues. Germline V gene lookup returns CDR1 MGHRA and CDR2 YSYEKL. Trimming left V 3 bases short and J 5 bases short, with 20 bases between. CDR3 bases: TGCGCCAGCAGCCACGTAAACCTGGTTAGCGTTGACGAGCAGTACTTC. Translation gives CASSHVNLVSVDEQYF.

For this clone: The junction shows a germline mismatch at one end, possibly a read error. The V and J genes are TRBV7-7 and TRBJ2-2; D gene unclear. In germline, CDR1 is SSHAT, CDR2 FNYEAQ (reference sequence). CDR3 length: 13 residues. In DNA, the CDR3 is TGTGCTAGCAGCCCCCGCGGCACCGGGGAGCTGTTTTTT. The encoded protein is CASSPRGTGELFF.